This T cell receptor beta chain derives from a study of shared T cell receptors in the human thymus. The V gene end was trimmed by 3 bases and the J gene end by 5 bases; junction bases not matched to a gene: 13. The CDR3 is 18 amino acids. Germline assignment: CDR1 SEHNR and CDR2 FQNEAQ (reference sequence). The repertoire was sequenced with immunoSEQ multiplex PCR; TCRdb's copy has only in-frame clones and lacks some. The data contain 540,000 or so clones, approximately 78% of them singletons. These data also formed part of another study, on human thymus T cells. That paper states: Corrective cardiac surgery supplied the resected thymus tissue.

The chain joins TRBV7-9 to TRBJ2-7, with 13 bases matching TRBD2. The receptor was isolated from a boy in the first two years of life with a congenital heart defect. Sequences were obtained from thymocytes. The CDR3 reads CASSFGTSGTGGRDEQYF. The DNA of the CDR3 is TGTGCCAGCAGCTTTGGGACTAGCGGGACCGGCGGTAGGGACGAGCAGTACTTC.